These 5 T cell receptor beta chains share one sample of origin, sequenced in a study of cytomegalovirus exposure and HLA in healthy donors. Sequencing was performed with immunoSEQ multiplex PCR; in TCRdb, only in-frame clones are kept and a portion is missing. The sample holds some 69,000 clones, over 85% seen once. What was sequenced was PBMCs. The receptors were gathered from a young man in good health and CMV-seropositive.

The chain is built from TRBV11-1 and TRBJ2-1; D perhaps matches TRBD1 (5 bases). Germline V lookup: CDR1 SGHAT, CDR2 FQDESV (reference sequence). There are 14 residues in the CDR3. V lost 1 base, J lost 4 bases, and 8 bases lay in between. CDR3 loop: CASSLGTQYNEQFF. The CDR3 region has the DNA TGTGCCAGCAGCTTAGGGACACAATACAATGAGCAGTTCTTC.

This chain uses TRBV10-1 with TRBJ2-7; the match to TRBD2 covers 7 bases. This CDR3 is built from 14 residues. From germline, CDR1 is WNHNN and CDR2 SYGVQD (reference sequence). The ends lost 4 bases at V and 3 bases at J; junction bases unmatched: 6. The CDR3 here is CASSGDYGNYEQYF. Here the CDR3 DNA reads TGCGCCAGCAGTGGGGACTACGGGAACTACGAGCAGTACTTC.

The V gene is TRBV18, the J gene TRBJ2-7; TRBD1 is a possible D gene (5 bases). The ends were cut back, 3 bases at V and 6 bases at J, with 9 bases in the middle. This CDR3 region has 12 residues. CDR1 is KGHSH and CDR2 is LQKENI in the germline V gene. The chain's CDR3 is CASSPQGFEQYF. CDR3 sequence (DNA): TGTGCCAGCTCACCCCAGGGTTTCGAGCAGTACTTC.

This clone was found once. This chain joins TRBV5-4 and TRBJ1-1, with D possibly TRBD1 on 5 matching bases. V was clipped by 4 bases and J by 6 bases, with 19 bases between them. The germline gives CDR1 SGHNT, CDR2 YYREEE (reference sequence). The CDR3 has 15 residues. Written as DNA, the CDR3 is TGTGCCAGCAGCAGGGTGGACATGAGCATCGCTGAAGCTTTCTTT. It codes for CASSRVDMSIAEAFF.

This chain links TRBV28 with TRBJ2-1; tentative D call: TRBD1 (6 bases). Germline values: CDR1 MDHEN, CDR2 SYDVKM. The CDR3 is 14 residues long. Trimming removed 6 bases at V and 4 bases at J, with 13 bases between. CDR3 amino acids: CASSPRDNYNEQFF. In DNA form, the CDR3 reads TGTGCCAGCAGCCCGAGGGACAATTACAATGAGCAGTTCTTC.